This T cell receptor (beta chain) is drawn from a study of shared clonotypes between healthy human individuals. Germline CDR1 is LNHDA and CDR2 is SQIVND (reference sequence). This CDR3 is built from 15 residues. The J segment lost 3 bases and the V segment lost 2 bases, leaving 3 bases of the junction unmatched. Overall study findings and caveats: Generation of non-shared clonotypes was less probable than generation of clonotypes shared by all four donors. The sharing of approximately 5.1% of naive CD4 clonotypes was seen across a few donors.

This clone was observed once. Its antigen is currently unknown. Libraries were prepared by immunoSEQ multiplex PCR; TCRdb keeps only in-frame clonotypes and omits some of them. The sample carries 2 million to 2.5 million clones, 85% to 95% recorded once. The chain uses TRBV19 and TRBJ2-2; 7 positions match TRBD1. The specimen sequenced was naive CD4+ T cells from PBMCs. Sample subset: CD45RA+ positively selected. The sequence derives from a man aged 18 to 29 in good health. Some clones in this sample may be carry-over from other donors' samples. The CDR3 spells CASSIRQGYTGELFF. CDR3 coding DNA: TGTGCCAGTAGTATAAGACAGGGATACACCGGGGAGCTGTTTTTT.